This is a list of T cell receptor beta chains from one sample in a study of T cells in Graves' hyperthyroidism and ophthalmopathy. Using its own MiXCR run on the multiplex PCR reads, TCRdb lists one record per CDR3 protein. The sample lists more than 300,000 distinct CDR3 sequences; roughly 13% were seen once. Material: blood. The receptors originated from an older woman with Graves' hyperthyroidism. CDR3s include the opening cysteine and the closing phenylalanine or tryptophan. The order of the fields is CDR3 protein, V gene.

CASSFSPYEQYF | TRBV5-1
CASSPILAGEYTGELFF | TRBV11-3
CASSLSLAGDEQFF | TRBV11-2
CASSHSSLAGTPYEQYF | TRBV4-1
CANGKTGAPFKQYF | TRBV12-5
CATSHGRLDNEQFF | TRBV24-1
CSAGLAGPNEQFF | TRBV20-1
CSVVGVGRRMNTEAFF | TRBV29-1
CASSFSGREQFF | TRBV28
CATSDFGAGKETQYF | TRBV24-1
CASSPPPGGAKNIQYF | TRBV19
CASSYEWLSSYNEQFF | TRBV6-1
CASSSTGTDTQYF | TRBV5-1
CASKRGLGANEQFF | TRBV11-2
CASSFSGRGLRRQYF | TRBV12-3/TRBV12-4
CAIGAGSGTDTQYF | TRBV11-3
CASTQGQGNIQYF | TRBV28
CASSVGRDSYEQYF | TRBV9
CASSQTSGATDTQYF | TRBV9
CSARGDRGHTGELFF | TRBV20-1
CSASPRVYTFGNQPQHF | TRBV20-1
CTIGLSSYNEQFF | TRBV10-3
CSARIFNTEAFF | TRBV20-1
CASSVGGQGSNTEAFF | TRBV9
CASSLWDREYGYTF | TRBV12-3/TRBV12-4
CSALTSSTDTQYF | TRBV29-1
CASSLRGGPRNTIYF | TRBV5-4
CAISVPGQGGAADTQYF | TRBV10-3
CSVRGRGEAFF | TRBV29-1
CSARATGRMNTEAFF | TRBV20-1
CSVSRIPYNEQFF | TRBV29-1
CSARRLAGGPTETQYF | TRBV20-1
CASSLPRGIEKLFF | TRBV7-9
CASSPRQGSGNTIYF | TRBV7-9
CATSDLTANYGYTF | TRBV24-1
CASSQFRVTGGNQPQHF | TRBV16
CASSVGTSGTYEQYF | TRBV9
CATSIQGRGDYGYTF | TRBV2
CASSFGTGFETQYF | TRBV12-3/TRBV12-4
CASSRAGARVDTQYF | TRBV7-2
CASSYSDSLPEQFF | TRBV6-2/TRBV6-3
CSARDQRDGFFLGYTF | TRBV20-1